Presented here are 7 T cell receptor beta chains from one specimen sequenced in a study of blood T cell repertoires in COVID-19. Profiling relied on immunoSEQ multiplex PCR, and the TCRdb table lists in-frame clones only, not all of them. This table holds more than 95,000 clones, over 55% found once. Material for sequencing was peripheral blood. Every receptor here comes from a woman in her sixties or seventies with acute or convalescent COVID-19.

The rearrangement joins TRBV10-3 to TRBJ2-1, with no clear D. This CDR3 comprises 12 residues. V was clipped by 4 bases and J by 7 bases, with 8 bases between them. CDR1 and CDR2 (germline): ENHRY, SYGVKD. The CDR3 loop reads CAISVSSNEQFF. The CDR3 DNA reads TGTGCCATCAGTGTTTCTTCTAATGAGCAGTTCTTC.

This clone was seen a handful of times. The genes are TRBV28 and TRBJ2-7; possible D gene TRBD2, 6 bases. This CDR3 is 15 amino acids long. The V gene's germline CDR1 is MDHEN and CDR2 SYDVKM. V lost 4 bases and J lost 3, with 16 bases in between. In nucleotides, the CDR3 is TGTGCCAGCAGTTACGAGGGGACCGGGGGCTACGAGCAGTACTTC. Protein: CASSYEGTGGYEQYF.

The rearrangement uses TRBV7-9 and TRBJ2-7, with D perhaps TRBD2 (6 bases). Trimming pared 3 bases from V and 3 bases from J, leaving 15 bases between. The CDR3 spans 15 residues. Germline assignment: CDR1 SEHNR and CDR2 FQNEAQ (reference sequence). CDR3 bases: TGTGCCAGCAGCTTTTCTCCCACCGGGGGCTACGAGCAGTACTTC. This translates into CASSFSPTGGYEQYF. Based on the CDR3 plus reference TRBV7-9 and TRBJ2-7, the full variable domain is DTGVSQNPRHKITKRGQNVTFRCDPISEHNRLYWYRQTLGQGPEFLTYFQNEAQLEKSRLLSDRFSAERPKGSFSTLEIQRTEQGDSAMYLCASSFSPTGGYEQYFGPGTRLTVT.

The V gene is TRBV7-8, the J gene TRBJ1-1, with D hard to call. The CDR3 sequence is 14 residues long. The germline CDR1 and CDR2 sequences are SGHVS and FQNEAQ. V gave up 3 bases and J gave up 5 bases, with 13 bases separating them. CDR3 DNA sequence: TGTGCCAGCAGCTTTCTCAGGCAGAGTACTGAAGCTTTCTTT. It yields the protein CASSFLRQSTEAFF.

The V gene is TRBV11-2, the J gene TRBJ2-1, with 14 nucleotides matching TRBD2. Per the germline V gene, CDR1 is SGHAT and CDR2 is FQNNGV. The CDR3 spans 18 residues. The J segment lost 4 bases and the V segment lost 1 base, leaving 6 bases of the junction unmatched. The CDR3 DNA reads as TGTGCCAGCAGCTTAGGCCGACTAGCGGGAGGGTTATACAATGAGCAGTTCTTC. It encodes CASSLGRLAGGLYNEQFF.

This clone was picked up one time. The chain carries TRBV6-5 and TRBJ2-1; possibly TRBD2 for D (6 bases). The CDR3 loop spans 13 amino acids. V lost 2 bases and J lost 9, with 11 bases in between. Germline CDR1 and CDR2: MNHEY and SVGAGI. This CDR3 reads CASSYTLAPEQFF. In DNA, the CDR3 is TGTGCCAGCAGTTACACACTAGCACCTGAGCAGTTCTTC.

This chain links TRBV11-2 with TRBJ1-2; D call uncertain. This CDR3 spans 13 amino acids. With 2 bases removed from V and 0 bases from J, the gap between germline ends came to 4 bases. Germline-derived CDR1 and CDR2 are SGHAT and FQNNGV. In DNA form, the CDR3 reads TGTGCCAGCAGCTTACAGACTAACTATGGCTACACCTTC. This gives the protein CASSLQTNYGYTF.